Listed below are T cell receptor beta chains from one sample, sequenced in a study of PD-1 blockade in classical Hodgkin lymphoma. Clones were sequenced by immunoSEQ multiplex PCR, and TCRdb holds only the in-frame ones, with some missing. This table holds tens of thousands of clones, around three quarters found once. This specimen was peripheral blood mononuclear cells (PBMCs), taken before the second cycle of nivolumab. These receptors came from a human donor with classical Hodgkin lymphoma. The CDR3 runs from the conserved cysteine through the conserved F or W. The order of the fields is J gene, V gene, D gene, clone size, CDR3 DNA, CDR3 protein. D genes are given only for firm matches. Clone size is shown for a subset of rows, as once, few, many or a class of expanded clone.

>TRBJ1-4|TRBV30|TRBD1|NA
TGTGCCTGGACAGGGGGGAATGAAAAACTGTTTTTT
CAWTGGNEKLFF
>TRBJ2-7|TRBV2|NA|few
TGTGCCAGCAGTGACCTTAGGCCCTGGCAGCAGTACTTC
CASSDLRPWQQYF
>TRBJ2-2|TRBV5-8|TRBD2|NA
TGTGCCAGCAGCTTCGAAAGCGGGAGAACGACCGGGGAGCTGTTTTTT
CASSFESGRTTGELFF
>TRBJ2-7|TRBV27|NA|NA
TGTGCCAGCAGTTTAGAAGGGGGGGCTACCTACGAGCAGTACTTC
CASSLEGGATYEQYF
>TRBJ2-3|TRBV27|NA|few
TGTGCCAGCAGTTCGACGGGGGATACGCAGTATTTT
CASSSTGDTQYF
>TRBJ2-1|TRBV5-6|TRBD2|once
TGTGCCAGCAGCTTGACTAGCGGGAGTTACAATGAGCAGTTCTTC
CASSLTSGSYNEQFF
>TRBJ1-3|TRBV5-1|NA|NA
TGCGCCAGCAGCTTGGGAGAGCTCTACAAATTAGGAAACACCATATATTTT
CASSLGELYKLGNTIYF
>TRBJ2-2|TRBV2|NA|NA
TGTGCCAGCGCTCTAGGGGGTGCCGGGGAGCTGTTTTTT
CASALGGAGELFF
>TRBJ2-7|TRBV19|TRBD1|NA
TGTGCCAGTAGTCGGACAGGGGGCCACCACGAGCAGTACTTC
CASSRTGGHHEQYF
>TRBJ2-7|TRBV28|NA|once
TGTGCCAGCAGTTTGGGGAGTGGTGAGCAGTACTTC
CASSLGSGEQYF
>TRBJ2-1|TRBV27|TRBD2|NA
TGTGCCAGCAGTATCCGACTAGCGGGAGGTAACAATGAGCAGTTCTTC
CASSIRLAGGNNEQFF
>TRBJ2-7|TRBV6-6|NA|NA
TGTGCCAGCAGCCCCCTCGACGAGCAGTACTTC
CASSPLDEQYF
>TRBJ2-7|TRBV29-1|NA|NA
TGCAGCGTTGCAAGGGGATACGAGCAGTACTTC
CSVARGYEQYF
>TRBJ2-5|TRBV7-9|TRBD2|NA
TGTGCCAGCAGCTTATCCCGACTAGCGGGGGAGACCCAGTACTTC
CASSLSRLAGETQYF
>TRBJ2-1|TRBV29-1|TRBD1|NA
TGCAGCGGAATGGGACAGGGGTCCTACAATGAGCAGTTCTTC
CSGMGQGSYNEQFF
>TRBJ1-3|TRBV6-1|TRBD1|NA
TGTGCCAGCAGCCCCTTGACAGGGACTGGAAACACCATATATTTT
CASSPLTGTGNTIYF
>TRBJ2-1|TRBV5-3|NA|NA
TGTGCCAGCAGGGCCTCCCTTACGGGCACTGAGCAGTTCTTC
CASRASLTGTEQFF
>TRBJ1-5|TRBV2|TRBD1|large
TGTGCCAGCAGGGACGGGACAGGGGGCTATCAGCCCCAGCATTTT
CASRDGTGGYQPQHF
>TRBJ2-5|TRBV28|TRBD1|NA
TGTGCCAGCAGTTTCTCTCTCTGGGACAGGGTTTTGGGCCAAGAGACCCAGTACTTC
CASSFSLWDRVLGQETQYF
>TRBJ2-1|TRBV7-9|TRBD1|NA
TGTGCCAGCAGCAGGAGGACAGGGGATGAGCAGTTCTTC
CASSRRTGDEQFF
>TRBJ2-3|TRBV10-3|NA|NA
TGTGCCATCAGTGAGTCGGCAGGAGGGGTAGATACGCAGTATTTT
CAISESAGGVDTQYF
>TRBJ1-4|TRBV19|NA|NA
TGTGCCAGTAGTAACAGGACCCGAGGGACACATGAAAAACTGTTTTTT
CASSNRTRGTHEKLFF
>TRBJ2-7|TRBV30|TRBD2|NA
TGTGCCTGGAGTGTATCTAGCGGGAATTTGGGCGAGCAGTACTTC
CAWSVSSGNLGEQYF
>TRBJ2-7|TRBV5-5|TRBD2|NA
TGTGCCAGCAGCGGGACTAGCGGGATCTACGAGCAGTACTTC
CASSGTSGIYEQYF
>TRBJ2-5|TRBV28|NA|NA
TGTGCCAGCAGTCCCGCGGAGACCCAGTACTTC
CASSPAETQYF
>TRBJ2-7|TRBV25-1|TRBD1|NA
TGTGCCAGCAGTGGAACTACAGGGGACGAGCAGTACTTC
CASSGTTGDEQYF
>TRBJ1-2|TRBV19|NA|NA
TGTGCCAGTAGTATAACCGGGGTTAACTATGGCTACACCTTC
CASSITGVNYGYTF
>TRBJ2-7|TRBV7-9|TRBD2|few
TGTGCCAGCAGCTTAGCTAGCGGGAGGGCCTACGAGCAGTACTTC
CASSLASGRAYEQYF
>TRBJ1-1|TRBV10-3|NA|NA
TGTGCCATCAGTGAGTCTTTAGACACTGAAGCTTTCTTT
CAISESLDTEAFF
>TRBJ2-1|TRBV29-1|NA|once
TGCAGCGTTGAAGGACAGCGGAGCTCCTACAATGAGCAGTTCTTC
CSVEGQRSSYNEQFF
>TRBJ2-1|TRBV23-1|TRBD2|NA
TGCGCCGGTGATTGGGGCCCTCCCCGGGGGGAGTTCTTC
CAGDWGPPRGEFF
>TRBJ2-2|TRBV10-2|TRBD2|NA
TGCGCCAGCAGGACTAGCGGCACCGGGGAGCTGTTTTTT
CASRTSGTGELFF
>TRBJ1-5|TRBV6-1|NA|NA
TGTGCCAGCCGAGAGGGCGGCAATCAGCCCCAGCATTTT
CASREGGNQPQHF
>TRBJ2-1|TRBV27|TRBD2|NA
TGTGCCAGCAGTCCAGTGGGTAGCGGGAGGGGTTACAATGAGCAGTTCTTC
CASSPVGSGRGYNEQFF
>TRBJ2-7|TRBV6-6|NA|NA
TGTGCCAGCAGTCCGGGGACGTTCGAGCAGTACTTC
CASSPGTFEQYF
>TRBJ2-1|TRBV28|TRBD2|NA
TGTGCCAGCAGTCCGCGGGGGGGAGCGGGAGGCAATGAGCAGTTCTTC
CASSPRGGAGGNEQFF
>TRBJ2-2|TRBV10-3|NA|NA
TGTGCCATCTCCGAAAGGGGTTGGGTCGGGGAGCTGTTTTTT
CAISERGWVGELFF
>TRBJ1-1|TRBV18|NA|NA
TGTGCCAGCTCACCACTTCGGGAGAGCACTGAAGCTTTCTTT
CASSPLRESTEAFF
>TRBJ1-5|TRBV6-1|NA|NA
TGTGCCAGCAAACCGGGGGTCAATCAGCCCCAGCATTTT
CASKPGVNQPQHF
>TRBJ2-4|TRBV12-5|NA|NA
TGTGCTAGTGGTTTGGTAAATACCTGGGGGGCCAAAAACATTCAGTACTTC
CASGLVNTWGAKNIQYF
>TRBJ2-7|TRBV7-6|TRBD2|NA
TGTGCCAGCAGCTCACGGACTAGCGGGAGTCGATACGAGCAGTACTTC
CASSSRTSGSRYEQYF
>TRBJ1-2|TRBV19|NA|NA
TGTGCCAGTAGTGGCATCAGGGGCTCTAATGGCTACACCTTC
CASSGIRGSNGYTF